This T cell receptor (beta chain) was recovered during a study of blood T cell repertoires in COVID-19. About the research overall: Sites in the United States, Italy and Spain provided acute and convalescent COVID-19 samples. The cDNA or gDNA used as material had been derived from T cells, B-cell-depleted T cells, or PBMCs.

Germline V lookup: CDR1 MDHEN, CDR2 SYDVKM. The CDR3 runs to 15 residues. Germline trimming cut 7 bases from V and 2 bases from J; bases unmatched to any gene: 10. Those who participated ranged in age from about 18 to 89 years and resided in around 22 US areas. Authors' data handling: Counts of nucleated cells, estimated from reference gene primer amplification, were obtained. Some clones are missing from TCRdb's copy, which holds only in-frame ones; the method was immunoSEQ multiplex PCR. Clone size and V and J calls were adopted from that table, with D and trimming inferred from the DNA. The table lists around 250,000 clones, just over 85% of them singletons.

The sequenced material came from PBMCs or T cells enriched from blood (not recorded which). The chain has TRBV28 and TRBJ2-7; 8 bases agree with TRBD2. The sequence was obtained from a man aged 18-30 years who had recovered from COVID-19. The CDR3 nucleotides are TGTGCCAGCACCCACCGTCTGGGACTAGCCTACGAGCAGTACTTC. This encodes CASTHRLGLAYEQYF.